This T cell receptor (beta chain) was captured by sequencing in a study of CD8 T cells in Susac syndrome. Study observations and caveats: The study conceded that relatively few individuals underwent its TCR sequencing and HLA analysis.

This CDR3 region has 15 residues. In germline, CDR1 is MNHEY, CDR2 SMNVEV (reference sequence). V was pared by 2 bases and J by 8 bases, with 15 bases between. RNA totalling about 0.45 to 1 ug underwent reverse transcription with random hexamers. Amplification of TCR beta CDR3 was carried out by immunoSEQ multiplex PCR, which covered 54 Vbeta and 13 Jbeta segments. TCRdb ran MiXCR on the immunoSEQ multiplex PCR reads and lists one entry per CDR3 protein. The profile shows roughly 200,000 distinct CDR3 sequences, roughly 95% of them singletons. This clonotype was seen only once. What it recognizes is unknown. Sequencing of TCR beta, carried out with a high-throughput approach, was applied to CD8+ and CD4+ T cells from the blood.

This receptor was taken from a human donor with multiple sclerosis. The rearrangement uses TRBV27 and TRBJ1-4, with D perhaps matching TRBD1 (6 bases). The source material was CD8+ T cells from PBMCs. The CDR3 protein is CASSLTSGAWEKLFF. CDR3 coding DNA: TGTGCCAGCAGTTTAACGTCAGGGGCATGGGAAAAACTGTTTTTT. The variable domain in full, completed from reference TRBV27 and TRBJ1-4, reads EAQVTQNPRYLITVTGKKLTVTCSQNMNHEYMSWYRQDPGLGLRQIYYSMNVEVTDKGDVPEGYKVSRKEKRNFPLILESPSPNQTSLYFCASSLTSGAWEKLFFGSGTQLSVL.